This T cell receptor beta chain appears in the sequencing data of a study of cytomegalovirus exposure and HLA in healthy donors. The wider study: A later analysis reported the approximately 120 validation repertoires used the same platform as the approximately 700 first-cohort repertoires. Study conclusions and caveats: Across donors, most TCRs were seen rarely, yet some public ones were widespread. Both high specificity and high sensitivity reportedly marked the classifier's diagnosis of cytomegalovirus status.

The donors were members of the approximately 130-subject validation cohort (separate from the 666-subject first cohort). The data were produced by immunoSEQ multiplex PCR, yet TCRdb's version contains in-frame clones alone and is incomplete. This sample has fewer than 150,000 clones, with about 91% found just once. Germline-derived CDR1 and CDR2 are DFQATT and SNEGSKA (reference sequence). This CDR3 has 9 residues. On this clone itself: Its matching antigen is unknown. Additional DNA sequences in this sample encode the identical CDR3.

The receptor was derived from a young woman in good health and CMV-seropositive. The sample consisted of PBMCs. The V call is TRBV20-1, the J call TRBJ1-2; no firm D call. The CDR3 spells CSPRDGYTF. CDR3 in DNA: TGCAGCCCCCGGGATGGCTACACCTTC.